This TCR beta chain originates from a study of CD8 T cells in ankylosing spondylitis. V lost 5 bases, J lost 7 bases, and 20 bases lay in between. This CDR3 comprises 16 residues. Germline loops: CDR1 SGHTA, CDR2 FQGTGA. Overall study findings and caveats: Disease-linked clones, CD8+, were relatively rare in peripheral blood. In ankylosing spondylitis patients, matched synovial fluid reportedly showed significant enrichment of disease-linked clones. Blood of patients with ankylosing spondylitis appeared to be characterized by a TCR beta motif of eight highly homologous variants.

Each CDR3 protein is one row after TCRdb ran MiXCR on the 5' RACE reads. Of about 330,000 distinct CDR3 sequences listed, under 8.5% are singletons. This clonotype was seen a few times. Its antigen is not identified. The receptor comes from a male donor with ankylosing spondylitis. The specimen was blood, either unsorted or a sorted T cell fraction (not recorded which). This rearrangement joins TRBV7-3 to TRBJ2-2; D might be TRBD1 or TRBD2, each matching 5 bases. CDR3 coding DNA: TGTGCCAGCAGCCCTACTAGTGTCAGGGCACACGGGGAGCTGTTTTTT. This sequence encodes CASSPTSVRAHGELFF. The variable domain in full, with the rest retrieved from reference TRBV7-3 and TRBJ2-2, is GAGVSQTPSNKVTEKGKYVELRCDPISGHTALYWYRQSLGQGPEFLIYFQGTGAADDSGLPNDRFFAVRPEGSVSTLKIQRTERGDSAVYLCASSPTSVRAHGELFFGEGSRLTVL.